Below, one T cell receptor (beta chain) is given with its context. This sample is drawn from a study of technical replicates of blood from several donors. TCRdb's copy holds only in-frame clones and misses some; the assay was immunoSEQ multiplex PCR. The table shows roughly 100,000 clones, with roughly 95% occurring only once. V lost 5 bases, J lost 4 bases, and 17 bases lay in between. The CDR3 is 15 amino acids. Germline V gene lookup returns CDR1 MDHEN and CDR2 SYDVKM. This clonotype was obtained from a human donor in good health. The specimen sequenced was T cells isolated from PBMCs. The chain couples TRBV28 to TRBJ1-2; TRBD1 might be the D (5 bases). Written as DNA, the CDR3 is TGTGCCAGCAGTCTAGGGGTACCTGAAGCCTATGGCTACACCTTC. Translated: CASSLGVPEAYGYTF.